A single sample is the source of the 4 T cell receptor beta chains below, sequenced in a study of gammadelta T cells during hepatitis C antiviral therapy. Treatment reported: sofosbuvir plus ledipasvir, interferon-free. TRG and TRD CDR3 amplicons were made using 25-30 PCR cycles. mRNA extracted from sorted cells was used for cDNA synthesis. Using its own MiXCR run on the RT-PCR reads, TCRdb lists one record per CDR3 protein. This table lists around 22 distinct CDR3 sequences. The sequencing used Vgamma9-negative gamma-delta T cells from peripheral blood, collected at week 48 follow-up after direct-acting antiviral therapy. The source of these receptors is an adult with chronic hepatitis C.

In regard to this clonotype: A library prepared for delta chains yielded this beta chain as an off-target read; its size is of little meaning. The chain is built from TRBV12-3 or TRBV12-4 and TRBJ2-7; D possibly corresponds to TRBD1 (6 bases). The CDR3 loop spans 13 amino acids. V was shortened by 1 base and J by 4 bases, with 8 bases between the two germline ends. The CDR3 nucleotides read TGTGCCAGCAGTTTAGGGACAGTTTACGAGCAGTACTTC. Translated, it gives CASSLGTVYEQYF.

In the case of this clonotype: Because this beta chain is a stray read in a library intended to capture delta chains, its abundance should not be given much weight. The chain is built from TRBV10-2 and TRBJ2-3; 10 bases are shared with TRBD2. This CDR3 is 13 amino acids long. Germline trimming cut 10 bases from V and 4 bases from J; bases unmatched to any gene: 5. Germline assignment: CDR1 WSHSY and CDR2 SAAADI. CDR3 sequence reads: CATGAGGSDTQYF. The DNA of the CDR3 is TGCGCCACCGGAGCGGGAGGGTCAGATACGCAGTATTTT.

Turning to this clonotype: Found in a library prepared for delta chains, this beta chain is an off-target read, and its abundance has little meaning. The V call is TRBV6-5, the J call TRBJ2-7; a weak D match, TRBD1 (6 bases). V lost 5 bases and J 0 bases, leaving 14 bases between the germline ends. Looked up from germline, CDR1 is MNHEY and CDR2 is SVGAGI. The CDR3 is 15 residues long. As DNA, the CDR3 is TGTGCCAGCAGTGATTCCGGGACATACTCCTACGAGCAGTACTTC. Amino acid sequence: CASSDSGTYSYEQYF.

This clonotype was counted a single time. This beta chain is an off-target read within a library intended for delta chains, so its frequency means little. The chain couples TRBV21-1 to TRBJ2-1. TRBV21-1 is marked as a pseudogene. The CDR3 length is 13 residues. CDR3 sequence reads: CASSLRRYAEQFF. The CDR3 DNA reads as TGTGCCAGCAGTCTGCGCAGATATGCTGAGCAGTTCTTC.